These 17 T cell receptor beta chains came from one sample sequenced in a study of PD-1 blockade in classical Hodgkin lymphoma. The table came from immunoSEQ multiplex PCR; TCRdb's copy has only in-frame clones and leaves some out. The data show fewer than 35,000 clones, around 89% seen once. Sample time point: newly diagnosed, previously untreated cHL patient sample. Magnetic negative selection of thawed PBMCs was the method by which CD4+ T cells were purified. The sequencing sample was made of CD4+ T cells from blood. These receptors originate from a human donor with classical Hodgkin lymphoma.

This chain links TRBV14 with TRBJ1-2, with D tentatively TRBD1 (5 bases). Trimming cost V 0 bases and J 5 bases, with 13 bases left between them. Germline loops: CDR1 SGHDN, CDR2 FVKESK. CDR3 size: 15 residues. In DNA form, the CDR3 reads TGTGCCAGCAGCCAAGATGCCTCCTGGGGGTATGGCTACACCTTC. Its translation is CASSQDASWGYGYTF. Full variable domain (remainder filled in from reference TRBV14 and TRBJ1-2): EAGVTQFPSHSVIEKGQTVTLRCDPISGHDNLYWYRRVMGKEIKFLLHFVKESKQDESGMPNNRFLAERTGGTYSTLKVQPAELEDSGVYFCASSQDASWGYGYTFGSGTRLTVV.

As regards this clone: The sample carries other DNA sequences with the same CDR3. The chain combines TRBV29-1 with TRBJ1-1; a possible D gene is TRBD1 (6 bases). The germline V and J ends were trimmed by 6 bases and 0 bases, with 17 bases remaining between them. The CDR3 has 15 amino acids. CDR1 is SQVTM and CDR2 is ANQGSEA in the germline V gene. The CDR3 bases are TGCAGCGTGGGGGCGGGGTGGGGAATGAACACTGAAGCTTTCTTT. Its protein product is CSVGAGWGMNTEAFF.

The chain has TRBV19 and TRBJ1-5; unclear D gene. The CDR3 spans 13 residues. Germline V gene lookup returns CDR1 LNHDA and CDR2 SQIVND (reference sequence). The V end was cut by 2 bases, the J end by 6 bases, with 8 bases between. CDR3 bases: TGTGCCAGTAGTATACGGGGTCGTCAGCCCCAGCATTTT. It codes for CASSIRGRQPQHF.

This rearrangement joins TRBV6-1 to TRBJ1-4; D remains unclear. This CDR3 has 14 amino acids. The V gene lost 1 base and the J gene lost 5 bases, with 8 bases spanning the gap. Germline V CDR1 and CDR2: MNHNS, SASEGT. The CDR3 DNA reads TGTGCCAGCAGTGAAGATGGTGGGAATGAAAAACTGTTTTTT. Its translation is CASSEDGGNEKLFF.

V is TRBV11-2 and J is TRBJ2-1; TRBD2 aligns across 10 bases. The CDR3 totals 14 residues. The germline CDR1 and CDR2 sequences are SGHAT and FQNNGV. V was clipped by 3 bases and J by 5 bases; unmatched bases: 1. This CDR3 reads CASSLGLAHNEQFF. The CDR3, as DNA: TGTGCCAGCAGCTTGGGACTAGCGCACAATGAGCAGTTCTTC.

The chain links TRBV2 to TRBJ2-3; D is uncertain. CDR3 length: 14 amino acids. Germline V gives CDR1 SNHLY, CDR2 FYNNEI. Deletions cut 3 bases from V and 2 bases from J, with 9 bases between. This CDR3 is CASSDGFATDTQYF. CDR3 DNA sequence: TGTGCCAGCAGTGATGGCTTCGCCACAGATACGCAGTATTTT.

The chain has TRBV29-1 and TRBJ1-2; TRBD1 agrees at 9 bases. Germline CDR1 is SQVTM and CDR2 is ANQGSEA. V was clipped by 5 bases and J by 6 bases; unmatched bases: 7. This CDR3 has 13 amino acids. CDR3 in DNA: TGCAGCGTTTCCGGGACAGGGTGGGATGGCTACACCTTC. Its translation is CSVSGTGWDGYTF.

This clone was found a few times. CDR3 loop: CASSSLTDLNYGYTF. Written as DNA, the CDR3 is TGTGCCAGCAGTTCTCTGACGGACCTTAACTATGGCTACACCTTC. This chain connects TRBV28 to TRBJ1-2; D is unclear. The germline V and J ends were trimmed by 4 bases and 1 base, with 13 bases remaining between them. CDR3 size: 15 residues. Per germline, CDR1 MDHEN and CDR2 SYDVKM.

The chain carries TRBV19 and TRBJ1-5; D is uncertain. This CDR3 is 13 amino acids long. Germline CDR1 reads LNHDA; CDR2 reads SQIVND (reference sequence). With 1 base removed from V and 4 bases from J, the gap between germline ends came to 5 bases. The CDR3 protein is CASSIVGNQPQHF. The CDR3 DNA is TGTGCCAGTAGTATAGTGGGGAATCAGCCCCAGCATTTT.

This clone was detected once. The chain couples TRBV7-2 to TRBJ2-1; TRBD2 agrees at 7 bases. This CDR3 has 12 residues. Germline CDR1 SGHTA, CDR2 FQGNSA. The ends lost 5 bases at V and 12 bases at J; junction bases unmatched: 7. CDR3 nucleotide sequence: TGTGCCAGCAGCCATCGGACTAGTAGGCAGTTCTTC. Translating it yields CASSHRTSRQFF.

The genes are TRBV5-1 and TRBJ2-1; tentative D call: TRBD1 (6 bases). The V gene's germline CDR1 is SGHRS and CDR2 YFSETQ. Trimming took off 5 bases at V and 7 bases at J, with 13 bases between the two ends. The CDR3 contains 13 residues. Written as DNA, the CDR3 is TGCGCCAGCAGGCTCTTCACAGGGAATGAGCAGTTCTTC. This codes for CASRLFTGNEQFF.

This clone was found a few times. The V gene is TRBV14, the J gene TRBJ2-7, with 7 bases matching TRBD1. In germline, CDR1 is SGHDN, CDR2 FVKESK. After removal of 4 bases from V and 2 bases from J, the junction contained 2 bases not matched to a gene. The CDR3 runs to 13 residues. CDR3 in amino acids: CASSRDRAYEQYF. The CDR3 DNA is TGTGCCAGCAGCCGGGACAGAGCCTACGAGCAGTACTTC.

The V and J genes are TRBV5-6 and TRBJ2-1, with 8 nucleotides matching TRBD2. The V gene's germline CDR1 is SGHDT and CDR2 YYEEEE. J gave up 7 bases and V 4 bases, and 13 bases lay outside the gene matches. The CDR3 consists of 16 residues. CDR3 in DNA: TGTGCCAGCAGCGGGTTAGCGGGAAATCCCCCAAATGAGCAGTTCTTC. Protein: CASSGLAGNPPNEQFF.

CDR3 in amino acids: CASSLVTANSPLHF. CDR3 DNA sequence: TGTGCCAGCAGCTTAGTAACCGCAAATTCACCCCTCCACTTT. The rearrangement uses TRBV7-6 and TRBJ1-6; unclear D gene. The CDR3 has 14 residues. CDR1 is SGHVS and CDR2 is FNYEAQ in the germline V gene. The V end was cut by 1 base, the J end by 7 bases, with 8 bases between.

Points on this clone: Within the sample, other DNA sequences also encode this same CDR3. This chain links TRBV29-1 with TRBJ1-1; the D is unclear. CDR3 length equals 15 residues. Germline CDR1 is SQVTM and CDR2 is ANQGSEA. Trimming removed 4 bases from V and 2 bases from J, with 17 bases in between. The CDR3 spells CSVGVEGRGNTEAFF. In DNA, the CDR3 is TGCAGCGTTGGGGTAGAGGGTCGAGGTAACACTGAAGCTTTCTTT.

The chain carries TRBV7-6 and TRBJ2-3, with 11 positions matching TRBD1. Germline assignment: CDR1 SGHVS and CDR2 FNYEAQ. V was clipped by 1 base and J by 6 bases; unmatched bases: 3. CDR3 length: 15 residues. The CDR3 loop reads CASSLGTGGVDTQYF. The CDR3 DNA reads TGTGCCAGCAGCTTAGGGACAGGGGGCGTCGATACGCAGTATTTT.

V and J are TRBV18 and TRBJ1-5; 11 nucleotides agree with TRBD1. Germline loops: CDR1 KGHSH, CDR2 LQKENI. V dropped 3 bases and J dropped 0; count of bases not matched to a gene: 1. CDR3 length: 16 amino acids. The CDR3 sequence: CASSPGTGGSNQPQHF. The CDR3 nucleotides are TGTGCCAGCTCACCTGGGACAGGGGGTAGCAATCAGCCCCAGCATTTT.